This T cell receptor (beta chain) derives from a study of blood T cell repertoires in COVID-19 (dated by TCRdb to 2020 to 2022). Study-level background: Samples covering the acute and convalescent phases of COVID-19 were provided by collaborators in the United States, Italy and Spain. Where available, HLA class I and class II types were taken from metadata supplied by the sample provider and were not determined by assay-based typing. Samples came from the ongoing ImmuneRACE study (first 160 participants) plus 1,254 subjects from 6 global collaborators. Nearly every sample came with metadata listing a de-identified subject ID, COVID-19 status, age in years and sex. The prospective study material was composed of cDNA or gDNA derived from T cells, B-cell-depleted T cells, or PBMCs. Deeply sampled blood TCRbeta repertoires from subjects exposed to, actively infected with, or recovered from COVID-19 were included in the dataset. The repertoires were released in a freely available public database meant as a resource for research on the immune response to SARS-CoV-2.

CDR1 and CDR2 (SGDLS, YYNGEE) derive from the germline V gene. From V the trimming removes 5 bases and from J it removes 2 bases, while the gene matches leave 4 bases of the junction unaccounted for. Including cysteine and phenylalanine, the CDR3 has 15 amino acids. Solely the CDR3 DNA is kept, with 45 bases framed from the first base. Turning to this clone: The specificity of this receptor is unknown. Base-call qualities are not available, and no considerably larger clone is one nucleotide away.

Points the paper makes about the study in general: Clinical and demographic metadata were provided uncurated, with the amount varying by source and participant.

TCRbeta CDR3 regions were amplified from genomic DNA by means of the immunoSEQ Assay, a bias-controlled multiplex PCR. The authors' pipeline ran thus. The number of nucleated cells in each sample was estimated by amplification of reference gene primers within the assay. Sequence reads were collapsed and filtered to measure the absolute abundance of every unique TCRbeta CDR3 rearrangement. For each sample, productive Simpson clonality was calculated as the square root of Simpson's diversity index over productive rearrangements. Drawn from immuneACCESS, this table holds only the in-frame rearrangements with V and J called that TCRdb kept. Clones are partly lost; checked studies trace under half to an unresolved V gene and leave the rest unexplained. D and trimming come from the DNA, and the V and J calls and clone size come from that table. For this sample there are about 140,000 clones; about 86% appear just once. Jointly, the top ten make up roughly 8% of the sample.

Collaborating institutions collected whole blood in K2EDTA tubes following their own protocols. For TCRbeta analysis, collaborators shipped samples as frozen whole blood, isolated PBMCs, or DNA extracted from either of those sample types. The rearrangement combines TRBV9 with TRBJ2-3, and TRBD1 aligns with 11 junction nucleotides. Specimen: peripheral blood. The clonotype was recovered from a woman in her sixties or seventies with acute or convalescent COVID-19. The CDR3 region has the sequence CASSGGQGATDTQYF. The DNA sequence is TGTGCCAGCAGTGGAGGACAGGGGGCCACAGATACGCAGTATTTT.